Below, one T cell receptor (beta chain) is given with its context. What it binds is unknown. This specimen belongs to a study of monozygotic twins with inflammatory bowel disease. After re-calling the 5' RACE reads, TCRdb lists one entry per CDR3 protein, DNA absent. This sample's clone table lists some 440,000 distinct CDR3 sequences. Study observations and caveats: Limited power may explain why concordant and discordant twins showed no difference in repertoire similarity. Separate T cell subtypes could not be resolved from one another.

Donors gave 2.5 ml of blood apiece. Sequenced input: blood. This TCR came from a human donor with ulcerative colitis or Crohn's disease, or a healthy co-twin of an affected twin (not recorded which).

CDR3 loop: CASSPGVSGELFF. The rearrangement links TRBV18 to TRBJ2-2. Germline assignment: CDR1 KGHSH and CDR2 LQKENI. This CDR3 has 13 residues.